One and the same sample provided the 26 T cell receptor beta chains below, sequenced in a study of cytomegalovirus exposure and HLA in healthy donors. The PCR employed 60 Vbeta primers together with 13 Jbeta primers. Sequenced by immunoSEQ multiplex PCR; TCRdb stores in-frame clones only, minus some. The sample lists about 87,000 clones; 6.5% to 8% were seen once. The source material was PBMCs. These receptor sequences come from a man aged 45-60 years in good health and CMV-seronegative.

This clone has a handful of counts. V gene TRBV9 combines with J gene TRBJ2-2, with unresolved D. Looked up from germline, CDR1 is SGDLS and CDR2 is YYNGEE. The germline V and J ends were trimmed by 4 bases and 8 bases, with 15 bases remaining between them. The CDR3 sequence is 14 residues long. The CDR3 DNA follows: TGTGCCAGCAGCCTCGATGCCGAGATGGGGGAGCTGTTTTTT. Its translation: CASSLDAEMGELFF.

The chain employs TRBV29-1 and TRBJ2-7; 8 bases are shared with TRBD2. The CDR3 contains 14 residues. Germline V gene lookup returns CDR1 SQVTM and CDR2 ANQGSEA. Trimming took 6 bases from V and 3 from J; bases not matched to a gene: 10. The CDR3: CSVELAGGLYEQYF. Here the CDR3 DNA reads TGCAGCGTAGAGCTGGCGGGAGGCCTCTACGAGCAGTACTTC.

This rearrangement joins TRBV6-4 to TRBJ2-3; D unresolved. This CDR3 has 13 residues. Trimming pared 6 bases from V and 4 bases from J, leaving 11 bases between. CDR1 is MRHNA and CDR2 is SNTAGT in the germline V gene. In nucleotides, the CDR3 is TGTGCCAGCAGCCGCGACAATTCAGATACGCAGTATTTT. This translates into CASSRDNSDTQYF.

Only a few counts were recorded for this clone. This chain joins TRBV30 and TRBJ2-2, with no clear D. Trimming removed 3 bases at V and 6 bases at J, with 5 bases between. This CDR3 has 11 amino acids. Germline V gives CDR1 GTSNPN, CDR2 SVGIG (reference sequence). The CDR3 here is CAWRLAGELFF. The CDR3 region has the DNA TGTGCCTGGAGACTGGCCGGGGAGCTGTTTTTT.

The rearrangement uses TRBV4-2 and TRBJ2-7; 13 bases match TRBD2. Trimming removed 0 bases from V and 13 bases from J; junction bases left unmatched: 12. The germline gives CDR1 LGHNA, CDR2 YNFKEQ. The CDR3 sequence is 16 residues long. CDR3 nucleotide sequence: TGTGCCAGCAGCCAAGATGTGAGGACTAGCGGGAGAGGGAGTTACTTC. As protein: CASSQDVRTSGRGSYF.

Notes on this clone: Its ends do not fully match the called genes, so a read error is possible. CDR3 DNA sequence: TGTGCTAGCAGCTTCAACAGTCGCACCGGGGAGCTGTTTTTT. Residues: CASSFNSRTGELFF. V is TRBV7-7 and J is TRBJ2-2; unclear D gene. The CDR3 runs to 14 residues. CDR1 and CDR2 (germline): SSHAT, FNYEAQ (reference sequence).

The chain joins TRBV5-4 to TRBJ2-4; D is undetermined. Germline V CDR1 and CDR2: SGHNT, YYREEE (reference sequence). The CDR3 consists of 14 residues. Trimming cost V 0 bases and J 0 bases, with 4 bases left between them. The CDR3 spells CASSLGGAKNIQYF. DNA for the CDR3: TGTGCCAGCAGCTTGGGCGGAGCCAAAAACATTCAGTACTTC.

V usage is TRBV7-9 and J usage is TRBJ2-3, with 7 bases aligning to TRBD1. The CDR3 has 15 amino acids. With 2 bases clipped from V and 2 bases from J, the junction kept 4 bases outside the gene matches. Germline V gene sequence: CDR1 SEHNR, CDR2 FQNEAQ (reference sequence). CDR3 sequence (DNA): TGTGCCAGCAGCTTAACCACAGGGGTCACAGATACGCAGTATTTT. It specifies CASSLTTGVTDTQYF.

The chain carries TRBV7-9 and TRBJ1-4, with TRBD1 as a possible D gene (5 bases). The CDR3 totals 14 residues. Trimming removed 0 bases at V and 8 bases at J, with 10 bases between. Per the germline V gene, CDR1 is SEHNR and CDR2 is FQNEAQ (reference sequence). The CDR3 DNA is TGTGCCAGCAGCTTAGCTCCAGGGTCCGAAAAACTGTTTTTT. Protein sequence: CASSLAPGSEKLFF.

This clone was picked up a small number of times. The V and J genes are TRBV11-2 and TRBJ2-1, with 8 positions matching TRBD1. With V trimmed by 1 base and J by 8 bases, 13 bases remained unmatched. CDR1 SGHAT and CDR2 FQNNGV come from the germline V gene. This CDR3 comprises 17 residues. The CDR3 DNA reads as TGTGCCAGCAGCTTAGTGGGGGTCGGTTCAGGGGGCGATGAGCAGTTCTTC. This encodes CASSLVGVGSGGDEQFF.

This clone was observed a handful of times. This chain uses TRBV27 with TRBJ2-7; 14 positions agree with TRBD2. CDR1 is MNHEY, CDR2 SMNVEV, per germline (reference sequence). Trimming at V came to 3 bases and at J to 7 bases, leaving 11 bases not matched to a gene. The CDR3 is made up of 17 amino acids. CDR3 bases: TGTGCCAGCAGTTTTCAGGGACTAGCGGGAGATAGAATGGAGCAGTACTTC. Translated: CASSFQGLAGDRMEQYF.

The chain combines TRBV9 with TRBJ2-1; TRBD1 matches at 8 bases. Losses at the gene ends were 0 bases for V and 3 bases for J; bases not matched to a gene: 2. The germline V gene encodes CDR1 SGDLS and CDR2 YYNGEE. This CDR3 contains 15 residues. CDR3 in DNA: TGTGCCAGCAGCGTAGGAGACAGGGGCTACAATGAGCAGTTCTTC. It specifies CASSVGDRGYNEQFF.

This clone was seen a few times. This rearrangement joins TRBV5-5 to TRBJ2-1; tentatively, D is TRBD2 (5 bases). Trimming left V 3 bases short and J 0 bases short, with 10 bases between. This CDR3 is built from 15 residues. Germline V CDR1 and CDR2: SGHKS, YYEKEE (reference sequence). The CDR3 nucleotides are TGTGCCAGCAGCTCAAACAGCGGCTCCTACAATGAGCAGTTCTTC. Protein: CASSSNSGSYNEQFF.

The rearrangement joins TRBV2 to TRBJ2-2, with D possibly matching TRBD2 (6 bases). The CDR3 loop spans 14 amino acids. The ends were cut back, 6 bases at V and 3 bases at J, with 11 bases in the middle. The germline CDR1 and CDR2 sequences are SNHLY and FYNNEI. CDR3 amino acids: CASSLSGHTGELFF. Here the CDR3 DNA reads TGTGCCAGCAGCCTAAGCGGGCACACCGGGGAGCTGTTTTTT.

The sample holds a few counts of this clone. The rearrangement uses TRBV7-8 and TRBJ2-5; possible D gene TRBD1, 6 bases. There are 14 residues in the CDR3. Trimming stripped 2 bases from V and 2 bases from J, with 9 bases between. Germline assignment: CDR1 SGHVS and CDR2 FQNEAQ. The chain's CDR3 is CASSLLQGQETQYF. CDR3 sequence (DNA): TGTGCCAGCAGCTTACTGCAGGGGCAAGAGACCCAGTACTTC.

This clone has only a few counts. The chain combines TRBV7-2 with TRBJ1-1, with TRBD1 matching 10 bases. In germline, CDR1 is SGHTA, CDR2 FQGNSA. V lost 5 bases to trimming and J lost 5 bases; unmatched junction nucleotides: 5. This CDR3 region has 14 residues. The chain's CDR3 is CASSKSGQGTEAFF. The CDR3 region has the DNA TGTGCCAGCAGCAAATCGGGACAGGGGACTGAAGCTTTCTTT.

J is TRBJ2-3 and V is TRBV5-4, with no clear D. Trimming left V 0 bases short and J 4 bases short, with 6 bases between. The CDR3 consists of 13 residues. Germline assignment: CDR1 SGHNT and CDR2 YYREEE (reference sequence). This CDR3 reads CASSLDVSDTQYF. For the CDR3, the DNA is TGTGCCAGCAGCTTGGATGTCTCAGATACGCAGTATTTT.

This clone turned up a few times. V gene TRBV5-4 combines with J gene TRBJ1-2, with 7 bases fitting TRBD1. From germline, CDR1 is SGHNT and CDR2 YYREEE (reference sequence). V lost 5 bases, J lost 5 bases, and 12 bases stayed unmatched. This CDR3 comprises 15 residues. The CDR3 DNA is TGTGCCAGCAGTTCAGGAGGGGGCGAAGAATATGGCTACACCTTC. Protein product: CASSSGGGEEYGYTF.

This clone showed up just once. This chain uses TRBV30 with TRBJ2-2, with TRBD2 identical over 7 bases. CDR1 is GTSNPN, CDR2 SVGIG, per germline (reference sequence). The CDR3 consists of 14 residues. CDR3: CGLASGLNTGELFF. For the CDR3, the DNA is TGTGGCCTGGCTAGCGGATTGAACACCGGGGAGCTGTTTTTT.

This clone was detected a few times. The J gene is TRBJ2-3, the V gene TRBV9; 11 bases line up with TRBD2. Germline-derived CDR1 and CDR2 are SGDLS and YYNGEE. The trim removed 2 bases at V and 1 base at J, leaving 0 bases unmatched. This CDR3 is built from 15 residues. CDR3 in DNA: TGTGCCAGCAGCGTGACTAGCGGGGGCACAGATACGCAGTATTTT. Its translation: CASSVTSGGTDTQYF.

The chain is built from TRBV9 and TRBJ2-2; 7 nucleotides match TRBD2. Trimming removed 4 bases from V and 6 bases from J; junction bases left unmatched: 6. CDR1 SGDLS and CDR2 YYNGEE come from the germline V gene. The CDR3 contains 14 residues. The DNA for the CDR3 is TGTGCCAGCAGCCCACGACTAGCATCCGGGGAGCTGTTTTTT. Amino acid sequence: CASSPRLASGELFF.

V usage is TRBV5-8 and J usage is TRBJ1-5; the match to TRBD1 covers 7 bases. Germline V lookup: CDR1 SGHTS, CDR2 YDEGEE. CDR3 length: 18 residues. V dropped 4 bases and J dropped 1; count of bases not matched to a gene: 14. The DNA for the CDR3 is TGTGCCAGCAGCGCCGAAGGAAGGGGGCTTACGAGCAATCAGCCCCAGCATTTT. Translation gives CASSAEGRGLTSNQPQHF.

V is TRBV5-7 and J is TRBJ2-7; 10 bases match TRBD2. TRBV5-7 is an ORF for which the function is uncertain. This CDR3 is built from 15 residues. The V and J ends lost 7 bases and 1 base, in that order; junction bases with no gene match: 8. The CDR3 reads CASEPSGLASYEQYF. As DNA, the CDR3 is TGTGCCAGCGAACCATCGGGACTAGCGTCCTACGAGCAGTACTTC.

This rearrangement joins TRBV2 to TRBJ1-5, with TRBD1 matching 9 bases. The CDR3 extends over 14 amino acids. Trimming cost V 6 bases and J 10 bases; bases outside gene matches: 10. Germline V gene lookup returns CDR1 SNHLY and CDR2 FYNNEI. The CDR3 sequence is CASRPRGQGGPQHF. The CDR3 DNA sequence: TGTGCCAGCAGGCCCAGGGGACAGGGCGGACCCCAGCATTTT.

This clone was counted between two and nine times. The gene calls are TRBV28 and TRBJ1-5, with D perhaps TRBD1 (6 bases). Trimming stripped 7 bases from V and 4 bases from J, with 26 bases between. Per the germline V gene, CDR1 is MDHEN and CDR2 is SYDVKM. This CDR3 comprises 18 residues. In DNA, the CDR3 is TGTGCCAGCACCTCGACAGGAGACTATAGCGGGAAAAATCAGCCCCAGCATTTT. This translates into CASTSTGDYSGKNQPQHF.

This clone has more than one count but fewer than ten. The chain uses TRBV4-3 and TRBJ1-3; D unresolved. The CDR3 consists of 17 residues. Per germline, CDR1 LGHNA and CDR2 YSLEER. V lost 1 base and J lost 0, with 13 bases in between. This CDR3 reads CASSQGSKESSGNTIYF. The CDR3 region has the DNA TGCGCCAGCAGCCAAGGGAGCAAGGAGAGCTCTGGAAACACCATATATTTT.